These 21 T cell receptor beta chains came from one sample sequenced in a study of T cells after yellow fever vaccination. A single record per CDR3 protein comes from TCRdb applying MiXCR to the 5' RACE reads. Of a few hundred thousand distinct CDR3 sequences listed, about 19% are singletons. The material sequenced was PBMCs, taken 15 days after the yellow fever booster vaccination. The receptors were sampled from a man aged 25-45 years who received the YFV17D yellow fever vaccine.

V usage is TRBV20-1 and J usage is TRBJ1-3; D might be TRBD1 (6 bases). Per germline, CDR1 DFQATT and CDR2 SNEGSKA (reference sequence). This CDR3 contains 14 residues. V lost 4 bases and J 4 bases, leaving 14 bases between the germline ends. CDR3 coding DNA: TGCAGTGCTACCCAACAGGGATCCGGAAACACCATATATTTT. Its translation is CSATQQGSGNTIYF.

The chain combines TRBV6-6 with TRBJ1-1, with D unresolved. V was pared by 9 bases and J by 4 bases, with 9 bases between. The germline gives CDR1 MNHNY, CDR2 SVGAGI (reference sequence). CDR3 length equals 11 residues. The CDR3 loop reads CASRVGTEAFF. Written as DNA, the CDR3 is TGTGCCAGTCGCGTAGGCACTGAAGCTTTCTTT.

This chain uses TRBV7-8 with TRBJ2-1; D is ambiguous. CDR1 and CDR2 from the germline V gene are SGHVS and FQNEAQ. There are 13 residues in the CDR3. V dropped 5 bases and J dropped 7 bases, with 12 bases sitting between them. The CDR3 here is CASSLGLGNEQFF. The CDR3 nucleotides are TGTGCCAGCAGCCTCGGTCTGGGGAATGAGCAGTTCTTC.

There are many counts of this clonotype. The chain links TRBV12-3 or TRBV12-4 to TRBJ2-7; perhaps TRBD2 as D (5 bases). V dropped 0 bases and J dropped 4 bases, with 7 bases sitting between them. CDR3 length: 13 amino acids. The CDR3 reads CASSLAGVYEQYF. The CDR3 DNA reads as TGTGCCAGCAGTTTAGCGGGAGTGTACGAGCAGTACTTC.

This clonotype was counted only a few times. The chain employs TRBV10-3 and TRBJ2-7; 10 bases are shared with TRBD1. Germline-derived CDR1 and CDR2 are ENHRY and SYGVKD. The CDR3 loop spans 14 amino acids. Trimming took 7 bases from V and 5 from J; bases not matched to a gene: 8. The CDR3, as DNA: TGTGCCATCAAAAACGGACAGGGGGTCGACGAGCAGTACTTC. Amino acid sequence: CAIKNGQGVDEQYF.

The chain carries TRBV7-8 and TRBJ2-7; D not certain. The CDR3 consists of 16 residues. V was trimmed by 5 bases and J by 6 bases, leaving 23 bases between them. CDR1 and CDR2 from the germline V gene are SGHVS and FQNEAQ. CDR3 DNA: TGTGCCAGCAGCCCTGCCGGAGCACTAAGATCGTTCGAGCAGTACTTC. Translation: CASSPAGALRSFEQYF.

This clonotype was detected a few times. The chain carries TRBV5-5 and TRBJ2-7; TRBD1 aligns across 10 bases. CDR3 length: 15 amino acids. The V and J ends lost 0 bases and 2 bases, in that order; junction bases with no gene match: 2. CDR1 SGHKS and CDR2 YYEKEE come from the germline V gene (reference sequence). The CDR3 bases are TGTGCCAGCAGCTTGGAGGGACAGGGGCCCTACGAGCAGTACTTC. Amino acid sequence: CASSLEGQGPYEQYF.

The CDR3 DNA is TGTGCCAGCAGCTTATCCCGGTTCGCAGATACGCAGTATTTT. Its translation: CASSLSRFADTQYF. The chain couples TRBV7-6 to TRBJ2-3; D is unresolved. The germline V and J ends were trimmed by 2 bases and 4 bases, with 10 bases remaining between them. The CDR3 totals 14 residues. Per the germline V gene, CDR1 is SGHVS and CDR2 is FNYEAQ. The whole variable domain, remainder taken from reference TRBV7-6 and TRBJ2-3, is GAGVSQSPRYKVTKRGQDVALRCDPISGHVSLYWYRQALGQGPEFLTYFNYEAQQDKSGLPNDRFSAERPEGSISTLTIQRTEQRDSAMYRCASSLSRFADTQYFGPGTRLTVL.

This chain connects TRBV29-1 to TRBJ1-2; maybe TRBD1 (5 bases). Between the trimmed V and J ends, which lost 7 bases and 2 bases, there was a span of 14 bases. The CDR3 is made up of 13 amino acids. Looked up from germline, CDR1 is SQVTM and CDR2 is ANQGSEA. The chain's CDR3 is CSAVPGGNYGYTF. CDR3 DNA: TGCAGCGCCGTGCCTGGGGGGAACTATGGCTACACCTTC.

This clonotype was counted only a few times. V gene TRBV7-9 combines with J gene TRBJ2-3, with 11 bases identical to TRBD2. This CDR3 spans 15 amino acids. Germline trimming cut 5 bases from V and 4 bases from J; bases unmatched to any gene: 5. Germline CDR1 and CDR2: SEHNR and FQNEAQ (reference sequence). The CDR3 DNA sequence: TGTGCCAGCAGCAATACTAGCGGGAGAGCAGATACGCAGTATTTT. Translated: CASSNTSGRADTQYF. The variable domain in full, with the rest retrieved from reference TRBV7-9 and TRBJ2-3, is DTGVSQNPRHKITKRGQNVTFRCDPISEHNRLYWYRQTLGQGPEFLTYFQNEAQLEKSRLLSDRFSAERPKGSFSTLEIQRTEQGDSAMYLCASSNTSGRADTQYFGPGTRLTVL.

The genes are TRBV7-9 and TRBJ2-3; 10 nucleotides line up with TRBD1. Germline CDR1 and CDR2: SEHNR and FQNEAQ (reference sequence). The J segment lost 4 bases and the V segment lost 5 bases, leaving 9 bases of the junction unmatched. This CDR3 is built from 16 residues. CDR3 amino acids: CASSPRGQGLPDTQYF. The DNA for the CDR3 is TGTGCCAGCAGCCCACGGGGACAGGGGCTGCCAGATACGCAGTATTTT. The variable domain in full, completed from reference TRBV7-9 and TRBJ2-3, reads DTGVSQNPRHKITKRGQNVTFRCDPISEHNRLYWYRQTLGQGPEFLTYFQNEAQLEKSRLLSDRFSAERPKGSFSTLEIQRTEQGDSAMYLCASSPRGQGLPDTQYFGPGTRLTVL.

This CDR3 is CSVAPDATDTQYF. The CDR3 coding sequence is TGCAGCGTTGCCCCGGACGCCACAGATACGCAGTATTTT. The chain joins TRBV29-1 to TRBJ2-3, with D uncertain. V was cut by 4 bases and J by 2 bases, with 10 bases left in between. Germline CDR1 reads SQVTM; CDR2 reads ANQGSEA. CDR3 length equals 13 residues.

This clonotype was counted between two and nine times. V is TRBV13 and J is TRBJ2-2, with D uncertain. The ends were cut back, 2 bases at V and 7 bases at J, with 11 bases in the middle. Germline CDR1 and CDR2: PRHDT and FYEKMQ (reference sequence). There are 14 residues in the CDR3. As DNA, the CDR3 is TGTGCCAGCAGCTTATACTCTTCAGGCGGGGAGCTGTTTTTT. Amino acid sequence: CASSLYSSGGELFF.

Here the CDR3 reads CASSLQGANEQFF. The CDR3 nucleotides read TGCGCCAGCAGCTTGCAGGGGGCAAATGAGCAGTTCTTC. V is TRBV5-1 and J is TRBJ2-1; 8 nucleotides align to TRBD1. The ends lost 1 base at V and 7 bases at J; junction bases unmatched: 1. This CDR3 spans 13 amino acids. The germline V gene encodes CDR1 SGHRS and CDR2 YFSETQ.

The table lists this clonotype with a few counts. This chain joins TRBV7-2 and TRBJ1-2; no definite D call. The V end lost 5 bases, the J end lost 7 bases, and 20 bases lay between the germline ends. The germline V gene has CDR1 SGHTA and CDR2 FQGNSA. This CDR3 is 15 amino acids long. CDR3 nucleotide sequence: TGTGCCAGCAGCCGTCCCGAAAGGGCGTATGGTGGCTACACCTTC. The encoded protein is CASSRPERAYGGYTF.

This chain links TRBV20-1 with TRBJ2-1; D gene uncertain. The CDR3 has 12 amino acids. V lost 8 bases and J 5 bases, leaving 13 bases between the germline ends. From germline, CDR1 is DFQATT and CDR2 SNEGSKA (reference sequence). CDR3 bases: TGCAGTACCCCCAACAGAAACAATGAGCAGTTCTTC. Amino acid sequence: CSTPNRNNEQFF.

The genes are TRBV24-1 and TRBJ2-1; 10 nucleotides align to TRBD2. With 6 bases clipped from V and 6 bases from J, the junction kept 4 bases outside the gene matches. Germline lookup yields CDR1 KGHDR and CDR2 SFDVKD. The length of the CDR3 is 14 residues. The CDR3 spells CATSPGLATNEQFF. CDR3 sequence (DNA): TGTGCCACCAGTCCGGGACTAGCGACCAATGAGCAGTTCTTC.

This clonotype has more than one count but fewer than ten. This chain links TRBV10-1 with TRBJ2-1; TRBD2 matches 10 bases. Germline CDR1 WNHNN, CDR2 SYGVQD (reference sequence). This CDR3 spans 13 amino acids. Trimming cost V 5 bases and J 9 bases; bases outside gene matches: 4. The CDR3 loop reads CASSTVAGGEQFF. DNA for the CDR3: TGCGCCAGCAGTACCGTAGCGGGAGGTGAGCAGTTCTTC.

This clonotype has only a few counts. V is TRBV15 and J is TRBJ2-7; TRBD2 aligns across 10 bases. The CDR3 has 15 residues. Trimming took 0 bases from V and 4 from J; bases not matched to a gene: 3. Germline V gene data show CDR1 as LNHNV and CDR2 as YYDKDF (reference sequence). The CDR3 here is CATSRETSGRYEQYF. In DNA form, the CDR3 reads TGTGCCACCAGCAGAGAGACTAGCGGGCGATACGAGCAGTACTTC.

The chain carries TRBV20-1 and TRBJ2-7, with 12 bases fitting TRBD2. The junction had 7 bases not matched to a gene; V was cut back by 6 bases and J by 7 bases. The CDR3 runs to 13 residues. CDR1 DFQATT and CDR2 SNEGSKA come from the germline V gene (reference sequence). CDR3: CSARTSGTREQYF. DNA for the CDR3: TGCAGTGCAAGGACTAGCGGGACTCGGGAGCAGTACTTC.

This clonotype was detected a few times. The chain combines TRBV29-1 with TRBJ1-1; TRBD1 is a possible D gene (6 bases). The CDR3 has 14 residues. Germline CDR1 is SQVTM and CDR2 is ANQGSEA. Trimming pared 4 bases from V and 11 bases from J, leaving 23 bases between. In DNA form, the CDR3 reads TGCAGCGTTGGTATTTCCCACGTGGGGGGGCGGGCTTTCTTT. Amino acids: CSVGISHVGGRAFF.